One TCR beta chain is described in this entry. This clonotype was recorded at least ten times. Within one base of it there is no much larger clone, and no base qualities were kept. This sample stems from a study of T cells after yellow fever vaccination (dated by TCRdb to between 2017 and 2020). Background on the whole study: Libraries from fractions with low cell numbers were prepared with the SMART-Seq v4 Ultra Low Input RNA kit. Bulk TCR alpha and beta repertoires were sequenced longitudinally to track T-cell clones before and after primary and booster YFV17D yellow fever vaccination. Bulk PBMC replicates and cell subsets were isolated from blood drawn at multiple timepoints before and after both primary and secondary immunization. Two healthy male donors, one aged 18 to 30 and one aged 30 to 40 years, made up the cohort. Broad study findings and their caveats: After the booster, most clones that had expanded after primary vaccination were detected again (nearly 97% of CD4 and 88% of CD8), suggesting broad maintenance of memory. The secondary T-cell response was found to be weaker but faster than the primary response, with a peak reached on day 5 rather than on day 15. A small fraction of clonotypes showed up in both the CD4 and CD8 compartments, probably as a result of convergent recombination. Computational filtering was required because FACS-sorted repertoires could contain abundant contaminating clonotypes from the bulk population. Only two donors were included in the study, so the extent to which the findings can be generalized is limited.

Taken with the paper, the label for treatment or condition translates to: live attenuated yellow fever vaccine strain. A standard Ficoll-Paque protocol was used to isolate PBMCs from peripheral blood. With anti-CD3 and anti-CD8 staining plus a dextramer loaded with the yellow fever NS4B epitope peptide, the researchers sorted epitope-specific CD8 T cells. TriZol was used to extract RNA from bulk PBMCs, CD4 and CD8 fractions, and dextramer-positive and dextramer-negative fractions. The CDR3 has 17 amino acids, counting the end cysteine and phenylalanine. The entry retains the CDR3 DNA only, 51 bases that are in frame from base 1. V lost 2 bases and J lost 3 bases; the stretch between them is 16 bases long. CDR1 and CDR2, per the germline V gene (reference sequence), are SEHNR and FQNEAQ. TCR cDNA was made using 5'RACE template switching, a step that added a universal primer site and unique molecular identifiers. Priming for cDNA synthesis came from both the TCR alpha and TCR beta constant segments. Libraries were amplified in two PCR steps, with sample barcodes and sequencing adapters added in the second step. Libraries were sequenced on Illumina HiSeq 2500 (2x100 bp) or NovaSeq (2x150 bp). In the paper's pipeline: MIGEC was used to demultiplex reads and collapse the reads into UMI consensus sequences, and MiXCR was used for V(D)J alignment. Using edgeR on replicate PBMC samples, clonotypes were called vaccine-responding if FDR was below 0.01 and the log2 fold change was above 5 up to day 15. Each bulk clonotype was labeled CD4 or CD8 based on which sequenced repertoire, CD4 or CD8, contained the clonotype at higher abundance. Clonotypes enriched at least 10-fold in dextramer-positive versus dextramer-negative fractions were classed as NS4B-specific, and CD4-biased clonotypes were left out. TCRdb trimmed the raw reads at Q25, called clones with MiXCR and kept productive beta chains. Each CDR3 protein gets just one entry, which takes the most common genes and DNA from the rows behind it. TCRdb, rather than the study authors, made the V and J calls. A total of roughly 48,000 distinct CDR3 sequences appear in this sample, 6.5% to 8.5% of them only once. The top ten hold less than 25% of the sample.

Sequenced material: CD8+ T cells not binding an NS4B(214-222) dextramer, sorted from PBMCs, taken around 45 days after the first yellow fever vaccination. According to the study, the label for this sample's cell subset or site signals: NS4B epitope dextramer-negative CD8 T cells. The TCR sequence derives from a man between 18 and 29 years old who received the YFV17D yellow fever vaccine. This sequence uses TRBV7-9 and TRBJ2-2, with the D gene uncertain. The CDR3 region has the sequence CASSLNFPFKDTGELFF. The base sequence is TGTGCCAGCAGCTTAAACTTCCCATTTAAAGACACCGGGGAGCTGTTTTTT.